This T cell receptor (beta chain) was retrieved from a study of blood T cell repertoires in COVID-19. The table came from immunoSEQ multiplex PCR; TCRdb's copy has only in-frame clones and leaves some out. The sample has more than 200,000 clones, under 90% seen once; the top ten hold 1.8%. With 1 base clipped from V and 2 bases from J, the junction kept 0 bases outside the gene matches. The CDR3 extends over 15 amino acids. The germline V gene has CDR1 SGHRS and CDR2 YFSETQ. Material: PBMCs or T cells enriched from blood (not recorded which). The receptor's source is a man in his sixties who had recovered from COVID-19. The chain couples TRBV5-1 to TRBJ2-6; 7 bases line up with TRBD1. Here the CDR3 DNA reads TGCGCCAGCAGCTTGCAGGGGGCTGGGGCCAACGTCCTGACTTTC. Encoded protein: CASSLQGAGANVLTF.